The clone carrying this TCR beta chain occurred once. The CDR3 contains 14 residues. The trim removed 6 bases at V and 6 bases at J, leaving 7 bases unmatched. CDR1 and CDR2 (germline): SGHNT, YENEEA. In the original workflow: From reference gene primer amplification, estimates of nucleated cell counts were derived. Generated by immunoSEQ multiplex PCR, the TCRdb table keeps only in-frame clones and is missing some. The DNA was the basis for D and trimming; V, J and clone size are from that table. The profile shows about 76,000 clones, approximately 84% of them singletons. This sample stems from a study of blood T cell repertoires in COVID-19. Overall study: The origin of the acute and convalescent COVID-19 samples was the United States, Italy and Spain.

Seattle patients were enrolled while actively infected and followed longitudinally. This rearrangement joins TRBV11-3 to TRBJ2-2; 7 nucleotides match TRBD2. This sequence was found in a man between 60 and 70 years old with COVID-19, enrolled during active disease. Sequencing input: peripheral blood. The CDR3 spells CASRPTSYAGELFF. The CDR3 DNA reads TGTGCCAGCAGACCGACTAGCTATGCCGGGGAGCTGTTTTTT.